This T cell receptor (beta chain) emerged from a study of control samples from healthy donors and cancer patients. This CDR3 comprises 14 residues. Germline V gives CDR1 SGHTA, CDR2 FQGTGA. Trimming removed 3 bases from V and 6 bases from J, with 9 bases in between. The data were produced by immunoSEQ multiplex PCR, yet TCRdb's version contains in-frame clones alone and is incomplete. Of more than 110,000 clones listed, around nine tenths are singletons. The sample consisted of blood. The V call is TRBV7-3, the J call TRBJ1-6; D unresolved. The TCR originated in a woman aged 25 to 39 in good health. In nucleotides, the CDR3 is TGTGCCAGCAGCTTCGGGGATCCTAATTCACCCCTCCACTTT. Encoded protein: CASSFGDPNSPLHF.